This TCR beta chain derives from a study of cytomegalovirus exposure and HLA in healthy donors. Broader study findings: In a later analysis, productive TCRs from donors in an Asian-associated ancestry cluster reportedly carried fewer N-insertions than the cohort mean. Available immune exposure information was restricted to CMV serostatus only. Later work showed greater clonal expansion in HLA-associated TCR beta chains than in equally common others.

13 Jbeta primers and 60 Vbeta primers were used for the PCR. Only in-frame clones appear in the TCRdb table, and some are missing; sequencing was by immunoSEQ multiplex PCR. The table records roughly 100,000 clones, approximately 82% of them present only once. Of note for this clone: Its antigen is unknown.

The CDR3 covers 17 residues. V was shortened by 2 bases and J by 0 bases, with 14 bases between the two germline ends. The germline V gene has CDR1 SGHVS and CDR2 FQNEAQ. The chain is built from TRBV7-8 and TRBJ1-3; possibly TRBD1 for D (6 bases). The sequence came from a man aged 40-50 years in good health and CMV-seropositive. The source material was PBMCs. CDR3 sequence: CASSLKTGFYSGNTIYF. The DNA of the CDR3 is TGTGCCAGCAGCTTAAAGACAGGTTTTTACTCTGGAAACACCATATATTTT. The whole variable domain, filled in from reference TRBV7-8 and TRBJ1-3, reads GAGVSQSPRYKVAKRGQDVALRCDPISGHVSLFWYQQALGQGPEFLTYFQNEAQLDKSGLPSDRFFAERPEGSVSTLKIQRTQQEDSAVYLCASSLKTGFYSGNTIYFGEGSWLTVV.